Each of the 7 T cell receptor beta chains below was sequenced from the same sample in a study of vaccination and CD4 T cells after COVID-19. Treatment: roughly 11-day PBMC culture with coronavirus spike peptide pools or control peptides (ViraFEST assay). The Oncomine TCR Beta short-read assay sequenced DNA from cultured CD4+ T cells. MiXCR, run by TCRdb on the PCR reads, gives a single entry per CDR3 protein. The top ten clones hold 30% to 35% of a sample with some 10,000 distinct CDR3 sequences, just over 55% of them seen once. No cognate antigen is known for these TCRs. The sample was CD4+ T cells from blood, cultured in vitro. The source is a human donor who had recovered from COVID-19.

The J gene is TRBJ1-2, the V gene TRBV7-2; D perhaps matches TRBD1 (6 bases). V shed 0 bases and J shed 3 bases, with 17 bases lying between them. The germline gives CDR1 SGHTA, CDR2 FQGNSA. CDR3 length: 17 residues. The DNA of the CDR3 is TGTGCCAGCAGCTTAGCCCCCACCGGCAGGGGTTACTATGGCTACACCTTC. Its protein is CASSLAPTGRGYYGYTF.

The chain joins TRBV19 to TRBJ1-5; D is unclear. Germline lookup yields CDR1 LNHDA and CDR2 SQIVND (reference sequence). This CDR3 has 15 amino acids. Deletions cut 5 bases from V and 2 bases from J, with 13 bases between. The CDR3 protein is CASSVGPIGNQPQHF. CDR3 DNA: TGTGCCAGTAGTGTGGGTCCCATTGGCAATCAGCCCCAGCATTTT.

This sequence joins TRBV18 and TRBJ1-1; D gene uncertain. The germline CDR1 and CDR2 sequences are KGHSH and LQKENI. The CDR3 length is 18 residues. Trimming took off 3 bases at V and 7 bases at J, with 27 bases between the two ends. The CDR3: CASSPRPKGGGVRGEAFF. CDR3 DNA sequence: TGTGCCAGCTCACCCCGCCCGAAGGGAGGAGGTGTAAGAGGTGAAGCTTTCTTT.

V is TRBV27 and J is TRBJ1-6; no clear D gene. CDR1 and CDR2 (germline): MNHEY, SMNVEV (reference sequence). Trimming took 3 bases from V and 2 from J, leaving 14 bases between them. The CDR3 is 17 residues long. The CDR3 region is CASSFGPGEPYNSPLHF. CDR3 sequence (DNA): TGTGCCAGCAGTTTTGGCCCCGGGGAGCCCTATAATTCACCCCTCCACTTT.

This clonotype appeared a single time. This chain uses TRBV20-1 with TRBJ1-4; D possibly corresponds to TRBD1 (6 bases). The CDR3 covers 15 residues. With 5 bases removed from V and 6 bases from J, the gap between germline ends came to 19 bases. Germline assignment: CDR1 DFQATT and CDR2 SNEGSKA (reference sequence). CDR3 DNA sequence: TGCAGTGCTCCTGTTCTCGGGGGCCAAGATGAAAAACTGTTTTTT. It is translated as CSAPVLGGQDEKLFF.

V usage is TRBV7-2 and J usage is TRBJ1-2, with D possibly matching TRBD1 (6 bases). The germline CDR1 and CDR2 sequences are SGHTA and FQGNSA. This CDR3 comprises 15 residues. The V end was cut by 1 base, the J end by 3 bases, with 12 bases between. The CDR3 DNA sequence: TGTGCCAGCAGCTTAGATGGGGGCTCCTACTATGGCTACACCTTC. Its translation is CASSLDGGSYYGYTF.

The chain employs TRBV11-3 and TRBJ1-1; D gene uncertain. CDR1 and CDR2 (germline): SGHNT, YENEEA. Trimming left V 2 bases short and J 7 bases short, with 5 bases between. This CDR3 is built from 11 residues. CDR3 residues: CASSLRGEAFF. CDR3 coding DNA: TGTGCCAGCAGCTTAAGAGGTGAAGCTTTCTTT.